This passage covers 28 T cell receptor beta chains from one sample sequenced in a study of blood T cells in healthy people across ages. Then a second PCR, running about 6 to 12 cycles, was carried out with a sample-barcoded 5' primer and a J-beta primer mix. TCRdb called the 5' RACE reads again in MiXCR, with one record for every CDR3 protein. Seen here are about 720,000 distinct CDR3 sequences, 22% observed once, and the top ten hold 20% to 25%. Input material: blood. Receptors were obtained from a man between 65 and 85 years old in good health.

This sequence joins TRBV6-6 and TRBJ2-5, with 8 bases that match TRBD2. Germline V gene data show CDR1 as MNHNY and CDR2 as SVGAGI (reference sequence). This CDR3 contains 13 residues. V was clipped by 10 bases and J by 4 bases; unmatched bases: 8. CDR3 DNA: TGTGCCACGGGGGGGGCTACTGGAGAGACCCAGTACTTC. Its translation: CATGGATGETQYF.

This clonotype showed up just a few times. The J gene is TRBJ2-5, the V gene TRBV24-1; D perhaps matches TRBD1 (6 bases). Gene TRBJ2-1 matches the end of the DNA better, so the J call may be wrong. This CDR3 has 11 residues. Looked up from germline, CDR1 is KGHDR and CDR2 is SFDVKD. The CDR3 bases are TGTGCCACCGGGAAGGGGGAGAACCAGTTCTTC. Residues: CATGKGENQFF.

The rearrangement uses TRBV4-1 and TRBJ1-2; D gene unclear. V dropped 2 bases and J dropped 4 bases, with 5 bases sitting between them. CDR1 and CDR2 from the germline V gene are MGHRA and YSYEKL. This CDR3 spans 12 amino acids. The CDR3 DNA reads as TGCGCCAGCAGCCAAACGATCTATGGCTACACCTTC. Its protein product is CASSQTIYGYTF.

This clonotype was seen only a few times. This sequence joins TRBV6-5 and TRBJ2-4, with TRBD1 matching over 7 bases. The junction had 8 bases not matched to a gene; V was cut back by 4 bases and J by 8 bases. Germline V gives CDR1 MNHEY, CDR2 SVGAGI. The CDR3 is 14 amino acids. The CDR3 region is CASSSTDRPYIQYF. The DNA for the CDR3 is TGTGCCAGCAGTTCGACGGACAGGCCGTACATTCAGTACTTC.

The chain links TRBV28 to TRBJ2-5; perhaps TRBD2 as D (6 bases). The better agreement between TRBJ2-1 and the DNA end casts doubt on the J call. The CDR3 has 13 amino acids. Germline V gives CDR1 MDHEN, CDR2 SYDVKM. The CDR3, as DNA: TGTGCCAGCAGCCCTCTCGGTGGGAGGGAGCAGTTCTTC. Translation: CASSPLGGREQFF.

This clonotype was counted only a few times. The CDR3 DNA follows: TGTGCCAGCAGAACCCGGGACACACCCTACGAGCAGTACTTC. It yields the protein CASRTRDTPYEQYF. This chain links TRBV12-3 or TRBV12-4 with TRBJ2-7, with a possible D match to TRBD1 (6 bases). Trimming shortened V by 6 bases and J by 2 bases, and 14 bases separated the two germline ends. CDR3 length equals 14 residues.

The chain combines TRBV2 with TRBJ1-2; tentative D call: TRBD1 (6 bases). Germline V lookup: CDR1 SNHLY, CDR2 FYNNEI. Trimming cost V 6 bases and J 5 bases, with 13 bases left between them. CDR3 length equals 13 residues. The CDR3 DNA is TGTGCCAGCAGCGGACAGTCCCAATATGGCTACACCTTC. This codes for CASSGQSQYGYTF. Complete variable domain (other parts from reference TRBV2 and TRBJ1-2): EPEVTQTPSHQVTQMGQEVILRCVPISNHLYFYWYRQILGQKVEFLVSFYNNEISEKSEIFDDQFSVERPDGSNFTLKIRSTKLEDSAMYFCASSGQSQYGYTFGSGTRLTVV.

The chain's CDR3 is CASSSPRGQEKLFF. CDR3 in DNA: TGTGCCAGCAGTTCCCCGAGGGGGCAAGAAAAACTGTTTTTT. This chain joins TRBV6-6 and TRBJ1-4, with 7 bases aligning to TRBD1. Trimming removed 4 bases from V and 8 bases from J; junction bases left unmatched: 7. Germline CDR1 is MNHNY and CDR2 is SVGAGI (reference sequence). The CDR3 contains 14 residues.

This chain connects TRBV4-1 to TRBJ1-3; D uncertain. Trimming pared 0 bases from V and 3 bases from J, leaving 9 bases between. The CDR3 length is 15 residues. CDR1 is MGHRA and CDR2 is YSYEKL in the germline V gene. The CDR3 protein is CASSQDEGRGNTIYF. CDR3 nucleotides: TGCGCCAGCAGCCAAGATGAAGGGCGTGGAAACACCATATATTTT.

The genes are TRBV7-2 and TRBJ2-1; no clear D gene. The ends were cut back, 5 bases at V and 9 bases at J, with 8 bases in the middle. CDR3 length: 11 residues. CDR1 is SGHTA and CDR2 is FQGNSA in the germline V gene. The CDR3 DNA reads as TGTGCCAGCAGCACCTTCGGTGAGCAGTTCTTC. It translates to CASSTFGEQFF.

This clonotype has just a few counts. The chain joins TRBV4-1 to TRBJ2-5, with TRBD2 matching 10 bases. The CDR3 is 19 amino acids. The germline gives CDR1 MGHRA, CDR2 YSYEKL. Trimming cost V 0 bases and J 4 bases; bases outside gene matches: 14. The CDR3 coding sequence is TGCGCCAGCAGCCAAGACATTTCTGCTAGCGGGGGCCCTCGAGAGACCCAGTACTTC. This translates into CASSQDISASGGPRETQYF.

The table lists this clonotype with a few counts. The chain combines TRBV18 with TRBJ2-1, with 7 bases that match TRBD2. The end of the DNA fits TRBJ2-7 better, so the J call may be wrong. Germline assignment: CDR1 KGHSH and CDR2 LQKENI. This CDR3 contains 13 residues. CDR3 protein: CASSPRRGNEQYV. The CDR3 DNA is TGTGCCAGCTCACCACGGCGGGGGAACGAGCAGTACGTC.

In this sample, this clonotype turned up a few times. The chain combines TRBV21-1 with TRBJ1-1; TRBD1, the table's D call, was not compared with the DNA. TRBV21-1 is labeled a pseudogene. The CDR3 loop spans 13 amino acids. CDR3 sequence (DNA): TGTGCCAGCAGCAAAGCGAGGGGCCGGGGGGCTTTCTTT. This sequence encodes CASSKARGRGAFF.

The sample holds a few counts of this clonotype. In nucleotides, the CDR3 is TGTGCCAGCTGGGGGGGCCGATCCTACAATGAGCAGTTCTTC. Encoded protein: CASWGGRSYNEQFF. The rearrangement links TRBV5-4 to TRBJ2-1; D perhaps matches TRBD2 (7 bases). CDR3 length: 14 amino acids. Germline-derived CDR1 and CDR2 are SGHNT and YYREEE (reference sequence). The germline V and J ends were trimmed by 7 bases and 1 base, with 12 bases remaining between them.

The CDR3 is CSVVRTGGEAFF. The CDR3, as DNA: TGCAGCGTTGTCAGGACAGGGGGTGAAGCTTTCTTT. The genes are TRBV29-1 and TRBJ1-1, with 10 bases fitting TRBD1. Germline V CDR1 and CDR2: SQVTM, ANQGSEA. The length of the CDR3 is 12 residues. The trim removed 4 bases at V and 7 bases at J, leaving 3 bases unmatched.

This clonotype was recorded once. The V and J genes are TRBV19 and TRBJ1-2; D uncertain. This CDR3 comprises 13 residues. V dropped 3 bases and J dropped 4 bases, with 9 bases sitting between them. CDR1 is LNHDA, CDR2 SQIVND, per germline (reference sequence). The CDR3 bases are TGTGCCAGTAGTATCCCCCAGCTCTATGGCTACACCTTC. This gives the protein CASSIPQLYGYTF.

This clonotype has only a few counts. DNA for the CDR3: TGTGCCAGCAGTTACGATTCAGGTGAAAAACTGTTTTTT. Translation gives CASSYDSGEKLFF. This chain joins TRBV6-6 and TRBJ1-4; no firm D call. Trimming took 2 bases from V and 7 from J, leaving 8 bases between them. The CDR3 contains 13 residues. Germline V gene sequence: CDR1 MNHNY, CDR2 SVGAGI (reference sequence).

V is TRBV19 and J is TRBJ2-3, with TRBD1 matching over 11 bases. Germline V gene data show CDR1 as LNHDA and CDR2 as SQIVND (reference sequence). V was pared by 9 bases and J by 5 bases, with 10 bases of the junction left unmatched. The CDR3 spans 15 residues. CDR3 sequence reads: CASRRDRGERDTQYF. CDR3 sequence (DNA): TGTGCCAGCCGACGGGACAGGGGGGAGAGAGATACGCAGTATTTT.

Details on this clonotype: This CDR3 is missing its conserved last phenylalanine or tryptophan, likely due to a read error. The chain uses TRBV10-3 and TRBJ1-5, with 11 nucleotides matching TRBD1. V shed 6 bases, J shed 5 bases, and the junction held 3 bases outside the gene matches. The germline V gene has CDR1 ENHRY and CDR2 SYGVKD. The CDR3 totals 14 residues. The CDR3 loop is CAISGTGGDQPQHL. DNA of the CDR3: TGTGCCATCAGCGGGACAGGGGGAGATCAGCCCCAGCATTTG.

This clonotype occurred many times. The rearrangement joins TRBV6-1 to TRBJ2-5; TRBD2 agrees at 10 bases. J gave up 1 base and V 2 bases, and 1 base lay outside the gene matches. Germline lookup yields CDR1 MNHNS and CDR2 SASEGT. The CDR3 has 15 amino acids. CDR3 DNA sequence: TGTGCCAGCAGTGAATTAGCGGGGGGCCAAGAGACCCAGTACTTC. It specifies CASSELAGGQETQYF.

This clonotype has at least ten counts. The chain's CDR3 is CSARVEGMNYGYTF. In nucleotides, the CDR3 is TGCAGTGCTAGAGTGGAGGGAATGAACTATGGCTACACCTTC. V usage is TRBV20-1 and J usage is TRBJ1-2; D unresolved. The CDR3 totals 14 residues. Germline CDR1 reads DFQATT; CDR2 reads SNEGSKA (reference sequence). Trimming cost V 1 base and J 2 bases, with 11 bases left between them.

V gene TRBV7-8 combines with J gene TRBJ2-1; D may be TRBD2 (6 bases). The CDR3 is 22 amino acids. The V gene lost 1 base and the J gene lost 9 bases, with 37 bases spanning the gap. Per the germline V gene, CDR1 is SGHVS and CDR2 is FQNEAQ. CDR3 DNA: TGTGCCAGCAGCTTAGATGTGTTTCGGGGGTTGCGTAGGCTACAGATAAATGGTGAGCAGTTCTTC. Translating gives CASSLDVFRGLRRLQINGEQFF.

This clonotype was counted ten times or more. The rearrangement joins TRBV28 to TRBJ2-7; D unclear. CDR1 is MDHEN, CDR2 SYDVKM, per germline. This CDR3 is 15 amino acids long. V gave up 5 bases and J gave up 6 bases, with 20 bases separating them. CDR3 amino acids: CASSAPGVLASEQYF. As DNA, the CDR3 is TGTGCCAGCAGTGCCCCTGGGGTCTTGGCAAGCGAGCAGTACTTC.

The chain employs TRBV20-1 and TRBJ2-4; D is uncertain. Trimming pared 3 bases from V and 7 bases from J, leaving 7 bases between. The V gene's germline CDR1 is DFQATT and CDR2 SNEGSKA (reference sequence). The CDR3 consists of 11 residues. The CDR3 coding sequence is TGCAGTGCTAGTATGCAGAACATTCAGTACTTC. Its protein is CSASMQNIQYF.

The rearrangement uses TRBV28 and TRBJ2-5; D unclear. The germline V gene has CDR1 MDHEN and CDR2 SYDVKM. CDR3 length equals 13 residues. Trimming left V 6 bases short and J 1 base short, with 9 bases between. CDR3 DNA: TGTGCCAGCAGGACAATTTTCCAAGAGACCCAGTACTTC. It specifies CASRTIFQETQYF.

V usage is TRBV14 and J usage is TRBJ2-5, with D uncertain. The CDR3 is 16 residues long. Trimming removed 0 bases at V and 2 bases at J, with 13 bases between. Germline CDR1 reads SGHDN; CDR2 reads FVKESK. CDR3 loop: CASSQDLRRRQETQYF. The DNA for the CDR3 is TGTGCCAGCAGCCAAGATCTTCGGAGACGACAAGAGACCCAGTACTTC.

The chain combines TRBV3-1 with TRBJ2-7; D possibly corresponds to TRBD2 (5 bases). The end of the DNA fits TRBJ2-1 better, so the J call may be wrong. The CDR3 runs 16 residues. Germline loops: CDR1 LGHDT, CDR2 YNNKEL (reference sequence). The CDR3 here is CASTQEASAGFNEQFF. In DNA form, the CDR3 reads TGTGCCAGCACCCAGGAGGCTAGTGCAGGATTCAATGAGCAGTTCTTC.

The chain recombines TRBV6-2 or TRBV6-3 with TRBJ1-2; no firm D call. The ends were cut back, 3 bases at V and 4 bases at J, with 18 bases in the middle. Germline V gene data show CDR1 as MNHEY and CDR2 as SVGEGT. This CDR3 spans 16 amino acids. The CDR3 loop reads CASSYNNRASSYGYTF. CDR3 in DNA: TGTGCCAGCAGTTATAATAACAGAGCGTCTTCCTATGGCTACACCTTC.